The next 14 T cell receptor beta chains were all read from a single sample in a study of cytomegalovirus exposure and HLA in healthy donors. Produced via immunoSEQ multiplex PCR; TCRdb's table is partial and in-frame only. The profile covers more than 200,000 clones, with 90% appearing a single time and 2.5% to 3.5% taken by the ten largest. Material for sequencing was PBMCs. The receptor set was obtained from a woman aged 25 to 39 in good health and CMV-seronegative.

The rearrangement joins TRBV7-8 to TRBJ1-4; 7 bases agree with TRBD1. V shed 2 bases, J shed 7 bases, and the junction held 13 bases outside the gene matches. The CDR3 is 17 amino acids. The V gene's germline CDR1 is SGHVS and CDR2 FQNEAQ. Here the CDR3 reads CASSLKRTGVLGEKLFF. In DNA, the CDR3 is TGTGCCAGCAGCTTAAAGAGAACAGGGGTTCTGGGTGAAAAACTGTTTTTT. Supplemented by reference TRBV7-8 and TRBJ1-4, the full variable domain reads GAGVSQSPRYKVAKRGQDVALRCDPISGHVSLFWYQQALGQGPEFLTYFQNEAQLDKSGLPSDRFFAERPEGSVSTLKIQRTQQEDSAVYLCASSLKRTGVLGEKLFFGSGTQLSVL.

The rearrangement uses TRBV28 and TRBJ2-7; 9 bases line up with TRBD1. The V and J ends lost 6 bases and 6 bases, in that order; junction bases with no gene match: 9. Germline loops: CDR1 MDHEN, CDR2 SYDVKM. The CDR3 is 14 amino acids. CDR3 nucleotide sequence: TGTGCCAGCAGACCCTGGGACAGGGAGGGCGAGCAGTACTTC. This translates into CASRPWDREGEQYF. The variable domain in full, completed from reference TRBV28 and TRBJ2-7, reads DVKVTQSSRYLVKRTGEKVFLECVQDMDHENMFWYRQDPGLGLRLIYFSYDVKMKEKGDIPEGYSVSREKKERFSLILESASTNQTSMYLCASRPWDREGEQYFGPGTRLTVT.

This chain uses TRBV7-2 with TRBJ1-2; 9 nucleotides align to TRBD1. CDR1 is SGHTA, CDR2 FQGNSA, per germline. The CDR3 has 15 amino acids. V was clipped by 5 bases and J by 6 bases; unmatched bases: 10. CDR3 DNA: TGTGCCAGCAGCCTCACAGGGGGCGCCCAGCATGGCTACACCTTC. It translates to CASSLTGGAQHGYTF. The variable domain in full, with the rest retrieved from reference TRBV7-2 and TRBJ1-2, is GAGVSQSPSNKVTEKGKDVELRCDPISGHTALYWYRQSLGQGLEFLIYFQGNSAPDKSGLPSDRFSAERTGGSVSTLTIQRTQQEDSAVYLCASSLTGGAQHGYTFGSGTRLTVV.

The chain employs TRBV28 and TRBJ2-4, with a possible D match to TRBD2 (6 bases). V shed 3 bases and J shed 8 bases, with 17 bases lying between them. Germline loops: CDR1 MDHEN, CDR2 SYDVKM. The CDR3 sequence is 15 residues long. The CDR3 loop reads CASSFPMTEGDIQYF. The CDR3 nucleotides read TGTGCCAGCAGTTTCCCCATGACGGAGGGAGACATTCAGTACTTC. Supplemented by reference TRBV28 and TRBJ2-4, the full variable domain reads DVKVTQSSRYLVKRTGEKVFLECVQDMDHENMFWYRQDPGLGLRLIYFSYDVKMKEKGDIPEGYSVSREKKERFSLILESASTNQTSMYLCASSFPMTEGDIQYFGAGTRLSVL.

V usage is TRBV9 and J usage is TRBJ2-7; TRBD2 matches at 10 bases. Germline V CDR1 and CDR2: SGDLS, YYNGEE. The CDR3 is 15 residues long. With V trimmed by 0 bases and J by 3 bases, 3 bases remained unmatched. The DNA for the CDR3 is TGTGCCAGCAGCGTAGCGGCTAGCGGGAGCTACGAGCAGTACTTC. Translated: CASSVAASGSYEQYF.

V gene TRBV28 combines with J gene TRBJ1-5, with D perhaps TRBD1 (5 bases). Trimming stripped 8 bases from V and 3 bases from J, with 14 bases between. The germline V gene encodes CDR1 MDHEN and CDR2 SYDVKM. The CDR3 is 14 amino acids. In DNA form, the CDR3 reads TGTGCCAGCCGGGACGGCGGGCTCAATCAGCCCCAGCATTTT. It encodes CASRDGGLNQPQHF. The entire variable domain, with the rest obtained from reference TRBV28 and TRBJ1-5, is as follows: DVKVTQSSRYLVKRTGEKVFLECVQDMDHENMFWYRQDPGLGLRLIYFSYDVKMKEKGDIPEGYSVSREKKERFSLILESASTNQTSMYLCASRDGGLNQPQHFGDGTRLSIL.

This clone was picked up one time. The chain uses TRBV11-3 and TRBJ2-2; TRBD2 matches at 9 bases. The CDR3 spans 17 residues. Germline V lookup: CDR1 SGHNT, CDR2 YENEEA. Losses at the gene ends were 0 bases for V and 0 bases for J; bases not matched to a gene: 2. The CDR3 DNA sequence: TGTGCCAGCAGCTTAGACTTAGCGGGGGCGAACACCGGGGAGCTGTTTTTT. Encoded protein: CASSLDLAGANTGELFF.

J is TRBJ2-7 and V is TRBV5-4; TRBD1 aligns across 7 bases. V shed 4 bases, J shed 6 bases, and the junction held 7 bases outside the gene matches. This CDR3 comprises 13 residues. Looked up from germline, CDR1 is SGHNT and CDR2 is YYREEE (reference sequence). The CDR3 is CASSRQGEREQYF. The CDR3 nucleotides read TGTGCCAGCAGCCGGCAGGGGGAGCGCGAGCAGTACTTC. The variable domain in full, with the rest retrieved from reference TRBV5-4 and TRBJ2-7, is ETGVTQSPTHLIKTRGQQVTLRCSSQSGHNTVSWYQQALGQGPQFIFQYYREEENGRGNFPPRFSGLQFPNYSSELNVNALELDDSALYLCASSRQGEREQYFGPGTRLTVT.

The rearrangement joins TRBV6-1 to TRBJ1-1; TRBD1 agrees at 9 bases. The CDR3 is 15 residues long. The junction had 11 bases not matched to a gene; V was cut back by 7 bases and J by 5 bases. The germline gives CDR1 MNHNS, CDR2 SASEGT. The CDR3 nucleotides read TGTGCCAGCACTTTGATTACAGGGGGCAGGACTGAAGCTTTCTTT. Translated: CASTLITGGRTEAFF.

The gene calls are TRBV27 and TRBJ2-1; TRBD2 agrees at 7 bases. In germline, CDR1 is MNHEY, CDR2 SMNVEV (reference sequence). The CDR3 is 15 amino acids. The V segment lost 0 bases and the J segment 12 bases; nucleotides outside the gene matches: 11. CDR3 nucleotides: TGTGCCAGCAGTTTATCGTATTCGCGGGAGCTTTCGCAGTTCTTC. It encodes CASSLSYSRELSQFF.

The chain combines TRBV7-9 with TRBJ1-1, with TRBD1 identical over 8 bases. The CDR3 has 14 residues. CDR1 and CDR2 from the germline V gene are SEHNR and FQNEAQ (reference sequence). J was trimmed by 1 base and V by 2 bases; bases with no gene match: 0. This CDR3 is CASSLQGANTEAFF. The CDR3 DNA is TGTGCCAGCAGCTTACAGGGGGCGAACACTGAAGCTTTCTTT.

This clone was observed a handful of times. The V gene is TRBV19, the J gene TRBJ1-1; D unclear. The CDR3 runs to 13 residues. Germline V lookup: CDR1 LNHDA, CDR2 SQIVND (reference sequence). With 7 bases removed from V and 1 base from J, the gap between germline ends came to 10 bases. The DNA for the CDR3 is TGTGCCAGTACTTACAATGGGAACACTGAAGCTTTCTTT. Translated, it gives CASTYNGNTEAFF.

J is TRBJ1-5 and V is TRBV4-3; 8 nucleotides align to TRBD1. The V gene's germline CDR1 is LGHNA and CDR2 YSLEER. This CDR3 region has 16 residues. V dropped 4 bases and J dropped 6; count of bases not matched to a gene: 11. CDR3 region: CASSRTVQGAIQPQHF. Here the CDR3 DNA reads TGCGCCAGCAGCCGCACGGTCCAGGGGGCTATTCAGCCCCAGCATTTT.

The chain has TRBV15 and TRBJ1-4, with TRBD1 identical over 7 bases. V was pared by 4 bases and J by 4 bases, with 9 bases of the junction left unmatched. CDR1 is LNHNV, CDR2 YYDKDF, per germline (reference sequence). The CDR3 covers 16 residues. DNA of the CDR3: TGTGCCACCAGCATGGACAGGCCCTTAAGTAATGAAAAACTGTTTTTT. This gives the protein CATSMDRPLSNEKLFF.